This T cell receptor (beta chain) is from a study of blood T cell repertoires in COVID-19. Germline lookup yields CDR1 LNHNV and CDR2 YYDKDF (reference sequence). V was clipped by 2 bases and J by 1 base, with 9 bases between them. This CDR3 contains 15 residues. A few counts support this clone. As processed by the authors: For nucleated cells, counts were estimated from reference gene primer amplification. Sequencing was performed with immunoSEQ multiplex PCR; in TCRdb, only in-frame clones are kept and a portion is missing. Clone size and V and J calls were adopted from that table, with D and trimming inferred from the DNA. The data show a few hundred thousand clones, approximately 87% seen once.

J is TRBJ2-1 and V is TRBV15; D gene uncertain. Sequenced: peripheral blood. This sequence originates from a man between 60 and 75 years old with acute or convalescent COVID-19. CDR3 DNA sequence: TGTGCCACCAGCAGACTAGTTCAGTCCTACAATGAGCAGTTCTTC. The encoded protein is CATSRLVQSYNEQFF.